This entry lists 6 T cell receptor beta chains sequenced from one sample in a study of T cell responses to AZD1222 COVID-19 vaccine. Profiled with immunoSEQ multiplex PCR; TCRdb holds only in-frame clones, not every one. Of 210,000 or so clones in the sample, around 94% are singletons; the top ten hold around 1.8%. The sample consisted of peripheral blood, taken 28 days after the second dose of the MenACWY control vaccine. Receptors were obtained from an adult who received the MenACWY meningococcal vaccine as a control.

With regard to this clone: This same CDR3 is encoded by further DNA sequences in the sample. V usage is TRBV7-3 and J usage is TRBJ1-1; D may be TRBD1 (5 bases). V lost 4 bases and J lost 5, with 14 bases in between. CDR1 and CDR2 from the germline V gene are SGHTA and FQGTGA. This CDR3 has 14 residues. Written as DNA, the CDR3 is TGTGCCAGCAGCTCGGGGCAGGGTAGGACTGAAGCTTTCTTT. This encodes CASSSGQGRTEAFF.

This sequence joins TRBV2 and TRBJ2-5, with TRBD2 matching over 13 bases. The V gene end was trimmed by 6 bases and the J gene end by 4 bases; junction bases not matched to a gene: 5. The CDR3 runs 15 residues. Germline CDR1 is SNHLY and CDR2 is FYNNEI. The CDR3 bases are TGTGCCAGCAGAGGACTAGCGGGAGTTCGAGAGACCCAGTACTTC. Translated, it gives CASRGLAGVRETQYF.

The chain has TRBV30 and TRBJ2-7; D is unclear. The CDR3 totals 12 residues. The V gene's germline CDR1 is GTSNPN and CDR2 SVGIG (reference sequence). Trimming took 2 bases from V and 2 from J, leaving 7 bases between them. The CDR3 loop reads CAWSRNTYEQYF. CDR3 coding DNA: TGTGCCTGGAGTCGTAACACCTACGAGCAGTACTTC.

The V call is TRBV7-3, the J call TRBJ2-2; the D gene is possibly TRBD2 (6 bases). Trimming pared 4 bases from V and 3 bases from J, leaving 12 bases between. The CDR3 length is 15 residues. The germline CDR1 and CDR2 sequences are SGHTA and FQGTGA. CDR3 in DNA: TGTGCCAGCAGCTCCGATGGGAGGCACACCGGGGAGCTGTTTTTT. Its translation is CASSSDGRHTGELFF.

This clone was observed once. V usage is TRBV7-6 and J usage is TRBJ2-7, with 9 bases aligning to TRBD1. CDR1 and CDR2 from the germline V gene are SGHVS and FNYEAQ. V dropped 2 bases and J dropped 5; count of bases not matched to a gene: 10. This CDR3 contains 16 residues. The CDR3 spells CASSLTSGTGRHEQYF. The DNA of the CDR3 is TGTGCCAGCAGCTTAACCTCCGGGACAGGGCGCCACGAGCAGTACTTC.

The chain carries TRBV5-1 and TRBJ2-3; 12 bases line up with TRBD1. The length of the CDR3 is 17 residues. V lost 9 bases and J lost 0; bases outside the gene matches: 11. The germline V gene encodes CDR1 SGHRS and CDR2 YFSETQ. This CDR3 reads CAILRRDRGPSTDTQYF. CDR3 in DNA: TGCGCCATCTTACGCCGGGACAGGGGGCCCAGCACAGATACGCAGTATTTT. The whole variable domain, remainder taken from reference TRBV5-1 and TRBJ2-3, is KAGVTQTPRYLIKTRGQQVTLSCSPISGHRSVSWYQQTPGQGLQFLFEYFSETQRNKGNFPGRFSGRQFSNSRSEMNVSTLELGDSALYLCAILRRDRGPSTDTQYFGPGTRLTVL.